The 6 T cell receptor beta chains given below trace back to one sample, sequenced in a study of circulating CD8 cells and anti-PD-1 response in melanoma. TCR libraries were prepared from approximately 15 ng of total RNA with the QIAseq Immune Repertoire TCR panel. TCRdb reanalysed the reads using MiXCR and keeps one entry per CDR3 protein. The data contain roughly 400 distinct CDR3 sequences, around 4.5% of them singletons. Four subsets defined by PD-1 and/or TIGIT were sorted from live CD3+CD8+TCRalphabeta+ cells. The sequences come from CD8+ T cells from PBMCs, collected at baseline or after one month of anti-PD-1 therapy (not recorded which). The receptors were gathered from a human donor with melanoma.

By frequency in the sample, this clonotype is medium-sized (0.01 to 0.1%). V usage is TRBV27 and J usage is TRBJ1-6; D perhaps matches TRBD1 (5 bases). The CDR3 has 19 residues. Germline CDR1 is MNHEY and CDR2 is SMNVEV (reference sequence). V was pared by 2 bases and J by 0 bases, with 17 bases between. The DNA of the CDR3 is TGTGCCAGCAGTTTAAGGAAGGGGACCTCGAGCTCCTATAATTCACCCCTCCACTTT. Its translation: CASSLRKGTSSSYNSPLHF.

Sample share makes this clonotype large. The J gene is TRBJ2-7, the V gene TRBV27; 8 bases fit TRBD2. Trimming removed 5 bases from V and 4 bases from J; junction bases left unmatched: 7. This CDR3 is built from 14 residues. Germline CDR1 is MNHEY and CDR2 is SMNVEV (reference sequence). This CDR3 reads CASSLSGGLYEQYF. CDR3 bases: TGTGCCAGCAGTCTAAGCGGGGGCCTGTACGAGCAGTACTTC.

Judged by abundance, this clonotype is medium-sized (0.01 to 0.1%). The V and J genes are TRBV6-6 and TRBJ1-1, with TRBD1 as a possible D gene (5 bases). This CDR3 is 11 amino acids long. V was pared by 7 bases and J by 7 bases, with 10 bases between. Per germline, CDR1 MNHNY and CDR2 SVGAGI (reference sequence). The CDR3 coding sequence is TGTGCCAGCAACCAGGGATATGAAGCTTTCTTT. It specifies CASNQGYEAFF.

Judged by abundance, this clonotype is medium-sized (0.01 to 0.1%). V gene TRBV27 combines with J gene TRBJ1-6, with D maybe TRBD1 (5 bases). The germline gives CDR1 MNHEY, CDR2 SMNVEV (reference sequence). The CDR3 has 13 amino acids. Trimming stripped 7 bases from V and 5 bases from J, with 9 bases between. CDR3 nucleotide sequence: TGTGCCAGCAAGTCGGGGGATAATTCACCCCTCCACTTT. This gives the protein CASKSGDNSPLHF.

By share of the sample, this clonotype is large. V usage is TRBV12-5 and J usage is TRBJ2-3; D might be TRBD2 (6 bases). The V and J ends lost 8 bases and 4 bases respectively, with 25 bases between them. Germline values: CDR1 LGHNT, CDR2 FRNRAP. The CDR3 totals 17 residues. The CDR3 region has the DNA TGTGCTAGTTTTCACGTAGGCGGGGATGAGAGCCCAGATACGCAGTATTTT. It translates to CASFHVGGDESPDTQYF.

In its sample, this clonotype is large. The chain couples TRBV27 to TRBJ2-3; unclear D gene. The CDR3 spans 15 residues. V was cut by 3 bases and J by 0 bases, with 10 bases left in between. Germline V lookup: CDR1 MNHEY, CDR2 SMNVEV (reference sequence). This CDR3 is CASSFELESTDTQYF. The DNA for the CDR3 is TGTGCCAGCAGTTTTGAGTTAGAAAGCACAGATACGCAGTATTTT.